A selection of T cell receptor beta chains follows, all from one sample in a study of T cell responses to AZD1222 COVID-19 vaccine. Produced via immunoSEQ multiplex PCR; TCRdb's table is partial and in-frame only. Of approximately 140,000 clones in the sample, 80% to 95% were seen once. Sequencing used peripheral blood, obtained on day 0 of AZD1222 vaccination. The receptors were sampled from an adult in good health. The CDR3 runs from the conserved cysteine through the conserved F or W. Each record gives: CDR3 protein, clone size, V gene, J gene. The listing skips clone size in some rows; elsewhere it reads once, few, many or a size class.

CASSLKEGSPLHF	-	TRBV27	TRBJ1-6
CASSERHSYEQYF	-	TRBV2	TRBJ2-7
CASSLGSSSGQPQHF	-	TRBV13	TRBJ1-5
CASSETVGQSEKLFF	-	TRBV6-1	TRBJ1-4
CASSQGTSGSYEQYF	-	TRBV9	TRBJ2-7
CASSLGRSGYTF	-	TRBV11-2	TRBJ1-2
CASSSGRQGYGYTF	-	TRBV5-1	TRBJ1-2
CASTRTSGNAAKNIQYF	-	TRBV19	TRBJ2-4
CASSLGGAYTEQYF	-	TRBV7-2	TRBJ2-7
CAPVYVKNIQYF	-	TRBV21-1	TRBJ2-4
CASSPGLKEAFNEKLFF	once	TRBV18	TRBJ1-4
CASSYSPSGEYEQYF	once	TRBV6-5	TRBJ2-7
CASSYGRGRNQPQHF	once	TRBV6-5	TRBJ1-5
CASSEVIDTINYGYTF	-	TRBV6-1	TRBJ1-2
CASSPTSGSSYNEQFF	-	TRBV28	TRBJ2-1